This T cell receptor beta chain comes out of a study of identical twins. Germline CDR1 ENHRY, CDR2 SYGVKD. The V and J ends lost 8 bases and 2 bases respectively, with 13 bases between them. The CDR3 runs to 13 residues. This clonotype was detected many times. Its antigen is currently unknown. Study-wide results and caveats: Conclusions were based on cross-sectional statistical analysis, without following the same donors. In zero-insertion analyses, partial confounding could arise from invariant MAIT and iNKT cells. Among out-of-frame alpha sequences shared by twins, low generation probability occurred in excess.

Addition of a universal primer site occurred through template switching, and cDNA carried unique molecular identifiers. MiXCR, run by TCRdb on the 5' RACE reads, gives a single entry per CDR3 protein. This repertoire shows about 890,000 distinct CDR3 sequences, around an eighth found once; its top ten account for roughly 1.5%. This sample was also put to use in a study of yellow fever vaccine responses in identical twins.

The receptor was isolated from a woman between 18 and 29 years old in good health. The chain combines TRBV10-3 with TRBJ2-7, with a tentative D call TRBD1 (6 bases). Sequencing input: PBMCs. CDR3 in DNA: TGTGCCATCGCGCGGACAGCCGCCTACGAGCAGTACGTC. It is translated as CAIARTAAYEQYV.